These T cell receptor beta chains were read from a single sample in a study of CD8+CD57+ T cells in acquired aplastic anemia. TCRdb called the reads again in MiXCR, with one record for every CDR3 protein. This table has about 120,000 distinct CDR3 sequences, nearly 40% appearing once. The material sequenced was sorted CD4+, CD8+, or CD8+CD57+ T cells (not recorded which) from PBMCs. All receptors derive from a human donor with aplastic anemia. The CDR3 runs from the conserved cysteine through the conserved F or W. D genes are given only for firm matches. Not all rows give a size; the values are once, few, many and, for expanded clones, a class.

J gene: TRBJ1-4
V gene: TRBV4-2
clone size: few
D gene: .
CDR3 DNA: TGTGCCAGCAGCCCCTGGACAACAACAACTAATGAAAAACTGTTTTTT
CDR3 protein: CASSPWTTTTNEKLFF

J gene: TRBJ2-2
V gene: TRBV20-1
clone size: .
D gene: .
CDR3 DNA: TGCAGTGCCAGCAGCCCAGGGGCCTCTAACACCGGGGAGCTGTTTTTT
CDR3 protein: CSASSPGASNTGELFF

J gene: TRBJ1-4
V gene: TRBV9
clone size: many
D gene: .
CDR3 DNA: TGTGCCAGCAGCGCCCCGTCTGGATCAGAAAAACTGTTTTTT
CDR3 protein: CASSAPSGSEKLFF

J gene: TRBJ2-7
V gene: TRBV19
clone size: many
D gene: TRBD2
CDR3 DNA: TGTGCCAGTAGTATATCGGGACTAGCGGGGGCCGCCTCCTACGAGCAGTACTTC
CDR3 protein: CASSISGLAGAASYEQYF

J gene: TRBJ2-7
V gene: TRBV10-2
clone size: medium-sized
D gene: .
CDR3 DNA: TGCGCCAGCAGTGACAGAAAGCCTTACGAGCAGTACTTC
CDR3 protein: CASSDRKPYEQYF

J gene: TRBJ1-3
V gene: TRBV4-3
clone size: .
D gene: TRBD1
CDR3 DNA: TGCGCCAGCAGCCAACACCGGGACAGGGGATTTGGAAACACCATATATTTT
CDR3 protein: CASSQHRDRGFGNTIYF

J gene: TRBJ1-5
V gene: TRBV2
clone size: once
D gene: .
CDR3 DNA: TGTGCCAGTCAGGGAAACGAGAATCAGCCCCAGCATTTT
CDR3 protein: CASQGNENQPQHF

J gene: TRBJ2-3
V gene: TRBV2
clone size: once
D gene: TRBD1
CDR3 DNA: TGTGCCAGCAGGCCCGGACAGGGCGCAGATACGCAGTATTTT
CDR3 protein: CASRPGQGADTQYF

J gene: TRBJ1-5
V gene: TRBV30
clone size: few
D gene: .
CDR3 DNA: TGTGCCTGGAAGGAGGCTGGGGGTTTGAGCAATCAGCCCCAGCATTTT
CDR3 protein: CAWKEAGGLSNQPQHF

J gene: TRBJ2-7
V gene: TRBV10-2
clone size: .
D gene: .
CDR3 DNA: TGCGCCAGCAGTGAAAAAGGCCTCTCCTACGAGCAGTACTTC
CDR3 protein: CASSEKGLSYEQYF

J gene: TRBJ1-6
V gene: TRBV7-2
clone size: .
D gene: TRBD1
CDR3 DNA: TGTGCCAGCACGGACAGGGCCAATTCACCCCTCCACTTT
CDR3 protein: CASTDRANSPLHF

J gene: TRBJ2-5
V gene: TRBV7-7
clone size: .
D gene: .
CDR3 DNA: TGTGCCAGCAGCACTCTTTTGGGAGAGACCCAGCACTTC
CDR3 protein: CASSTLLGETQHF

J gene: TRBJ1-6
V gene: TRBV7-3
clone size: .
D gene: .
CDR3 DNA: TGTGCCAGCAGCTTAAAACCGGAGGCCCTCCACTTT
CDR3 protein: CASSLKPEALHF

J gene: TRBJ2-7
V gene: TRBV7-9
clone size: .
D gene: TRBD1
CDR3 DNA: TGTGCCAGCAGCACCGCGACAGGGTACGAGCAGTACTTC
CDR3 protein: CASSTATGYEQYF

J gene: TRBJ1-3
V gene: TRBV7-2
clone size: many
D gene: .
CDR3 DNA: TGTGCCAGCAGCCAGGACAGCCTAACTGGAAACACCATATATTTT
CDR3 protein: CASSQDSLTGNTIYF

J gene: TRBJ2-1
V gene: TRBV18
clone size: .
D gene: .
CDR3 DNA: TGTGCCAGCTCACCCGGGCCCCCATCTGGAGAGCAGTTCTTC
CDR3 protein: CASSPGPPSGEQFF

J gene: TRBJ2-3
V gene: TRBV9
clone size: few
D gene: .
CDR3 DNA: TGTGCCAGCAGCGTAGCAGGTCGAGCGGGTATGGGAGTTAATACGCAGTATTTT
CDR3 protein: CASSVAGRAGMGVNTQYF

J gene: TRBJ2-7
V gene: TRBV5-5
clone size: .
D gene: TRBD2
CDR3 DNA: TGTGCCAGCAGGCGGACTAGCGGGCCCTACGAGCAGTACTTC
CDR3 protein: CASRRTSGPYEQYF

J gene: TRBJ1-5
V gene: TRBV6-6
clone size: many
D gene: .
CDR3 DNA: TGTGCCATCCGAGGGGAGGTGGAGCCCCAGCATTTT
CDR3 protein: CAIRGEVEPQHF

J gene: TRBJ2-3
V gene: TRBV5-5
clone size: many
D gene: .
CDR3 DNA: TGTGCCAGCAGCTTTGACTGGACAAGCACAGATACGCAGTATTTT
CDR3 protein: CASSFDWTSTDTQYF

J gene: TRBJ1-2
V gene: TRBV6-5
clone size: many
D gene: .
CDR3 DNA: TGTGCCAGCAGCCCCGGACGGGATCGCTACACCTTC
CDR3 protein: CASSPGRDRYTF

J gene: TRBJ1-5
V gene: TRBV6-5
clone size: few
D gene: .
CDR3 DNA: TGTGCCAGCAGTTCCGCGACAGCAGGTAGTCAGCCCCAGCATTTT
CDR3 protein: CASSSATAGSQPQHF

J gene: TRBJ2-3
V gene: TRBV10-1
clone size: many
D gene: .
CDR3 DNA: TGCGCCAGCAGTGAGTCTAAGGGAGGCGATACGCAGTATTTT
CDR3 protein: CASSESKGGDTQYF

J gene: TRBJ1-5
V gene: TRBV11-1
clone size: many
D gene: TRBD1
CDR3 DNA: TGTGCCAGCAGCGCGCCGGGACAGGGTCCTTCGGGCAATCAGCCCCAGCATTTT
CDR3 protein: CASSAPGQGPSGNQPQHF

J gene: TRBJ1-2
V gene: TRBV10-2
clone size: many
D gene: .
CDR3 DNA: TGCGCCAGCAGTGAGTCGATAGGGAGTGGTGGCTACACCTTC
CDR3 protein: CASSESIGSGGYTF

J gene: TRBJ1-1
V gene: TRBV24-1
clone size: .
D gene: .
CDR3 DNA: TGTGCCACCAGTGACCCCAGACGGGGGGACACTGAAGCTTTCTTT
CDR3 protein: CATSDPRRGDTEAFF

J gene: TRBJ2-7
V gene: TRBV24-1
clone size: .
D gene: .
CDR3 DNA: TGTGCCACCGCGAAGGGGCCTAGACAGGATGGGGAGCAGTATTTC
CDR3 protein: CATAKGPRQDGEQYF

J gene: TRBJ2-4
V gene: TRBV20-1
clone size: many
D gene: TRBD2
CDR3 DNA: TGCAGTGCTAGCGGGGGGGACATTCAGTACTTC
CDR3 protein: CSASGGDIQYF

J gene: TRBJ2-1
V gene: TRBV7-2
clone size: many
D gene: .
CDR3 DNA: TGTGCCAGCAGCCAACAGATTTCAGGGGAGCAGTTCTTC
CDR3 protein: CASSQQISGEQFF

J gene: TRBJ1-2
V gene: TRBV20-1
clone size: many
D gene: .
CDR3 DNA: TGCAGTGCTAGTAACTATGTAACAGCCTATGGCTACACCTTC
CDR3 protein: CSASNYVTAYGYTF

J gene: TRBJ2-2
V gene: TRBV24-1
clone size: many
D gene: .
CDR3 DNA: TGTGCCACCAGCCAAGGGTATAGGTCCCAACTCGGGGAGCTGTTTTTT
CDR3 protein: CATSQGYRSQLGELFF

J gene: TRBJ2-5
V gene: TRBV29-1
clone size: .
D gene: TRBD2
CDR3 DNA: TGCAGCGTTGACGGGAGGGGGGGCCGAGTGACCCAGTACTTC
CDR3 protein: CSVDGRGGRVTQYF

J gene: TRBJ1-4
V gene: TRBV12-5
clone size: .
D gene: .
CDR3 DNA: TGTGCTAGTGCTTTTGGAACCCTCGAGGGGAAACTGTTTTTT
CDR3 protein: CASAFGTLEGKLFF

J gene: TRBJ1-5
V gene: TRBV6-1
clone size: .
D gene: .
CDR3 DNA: TGTGCCAGCAGTCCCGGCTCAAAGGGCGGCCATCAGCCCCAGCATTTT
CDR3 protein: CASSPGSKGGHQPQHF

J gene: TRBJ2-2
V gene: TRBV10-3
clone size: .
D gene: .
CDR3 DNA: TGTGCCAGCAGTCCATCCAGTACCGGGGAGCTGTTTTTT
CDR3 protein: CASSPSSTGELFF